A selection of T cell receptor beta chains follows, all from one sample in a study of blood T cell repertoires in COVID-19. Here immunoSEQ multiplex PCR was the method, and the copy in TCRdb shows in-frame clones only, minus some. The top ten clones hold more than 3% of a sample with about 190,000 clones, over 80% of them seen once. The sample was PBMCs or T cells enriched from blood (not recorded which). The receptors here all came from a woman aged 25 to 39 who had been exposed to COVID-19. Both conserved end residues are part of each CDR3. D genes are given only for firm matches. Where a row states a size, it is once, few, many or the class of an expanded clone; other rows omit it.

j_call: TRBJ1-3
d_call: TRBD1
v_call: TRBV5-6
clone_size: -
cdr3_nt: TGTGCCAGCAGTCCGTCCGGACAGGGATCGTTAGGGAACACCATATATTTT
cdr3_aa: CASSPSGQGSLGNTIYF

j_call: TRBJ1-2
d_call: -
v_call: TRBV27
clone_size: -
cdr3_nt: TGTGCCAGCAGGGCCTATAGGGGAAACTATGGCTACACCTTC
cdr3_aa: CASRAYRGNYGYTF

j_call: TRBJ1-5
d_call: TRBD1
v_call: TRBV19
clone_size: few
cdr3_nt: TGTGCCAGTAGTGCAACAGGGGGGGGTCAGCCCCAGCATTTT
cdr3_aa: CASSATGGGQPQHF

j_call: TRBJ1-5
d_call: TRBD1
v_call: TRBV27
clone_size: -
cdr3_nt: TGTGCCAGCAGTTTAGGGACAGGGGATCAGCCCCAGCATTTT
cdr3_aa: CASSLGTGDQPQHF

j_call: TRBJ1-5
d_call: -
v_call: TRBV7-8
clone_size: -
cdr3_nt: TGTGCCAGCAGCTTAGACAGGGTGGGTCAGCCCCAGCATTTT
cdr3_aa: CASSLDRVGQPQHF

j_call: TRBJ2-1
d_call: TRBD2
v_call: TRBV7-8
clone_size: -
cdr3_nt: TGTGCCAGCAGCCGGACTAGCGCTGAGCAGTTCTTC
cdr3_aa: CASSRTSAEQFF

j_call: TRBJ2-2
d_call: -
v_call: TRBV7-6
clone_size: -
cdr3_nt: TGTGCCAGCAGCTTATATCAGGAGGAGCTGTTTTTT
cdr3_aa: CASSLYQEELFF

j_call: TRBJ1-3
d_call: -
v_call: TRBV12-5
clone_size: -
cdr3_nt: TGTGCTAGTGGTTTGGTAGAGGACTACCTAGGAAACACCATATATTTT
cdr3_aa: CASGLVEDYLGNTIYF

j_call: TRBJ2-1
d_call: -
v_call: TRBV28
clone_size: -
cdr3_nt: TGTGCCAGCAGTGCGGACAGTTCCACCTACAATGAGCAGTTCTTC
cdr3_aa: CASSADSSTYNEQFF

j_call: TRBJ1-4
d_call: -
v_call: TRBV28
clone_size: -
cdr3_nt: TGTGCCAGCAGTTTTGGGGCCGGGGGGGGTGAAAAACTGTTTTTT
cdr3_aa: CASSFGAGGGEKLFF

j_call: TRBJ1-1
d_call: TRBD1
v_call: TRBV5-4
clone_size: -
cdr3_nt: TGTGCCAGCAGCCCGGCAGGGGGCGTGAACACTGAAGCTTTCTTT
cdr3_aa: CASSPAGGVNTEAFF

j_call: TRBJ2-5
d_call: TRBD2
v_call: TRBV3-1/TRBV3-2
clone_size: -
cdr3_nt: TGTGCCAGCAGCCAGGGTTCTGGCTTCCCCCTCAGCGGGGGGAGATTAAGCGAGCAGACCCAGTACTTC
cdr3_aa: CASSQGSGFPLSGGRLSEQTQYF

j_call: TRBJ1-1
d_call: -
v_call: TRBV5-1
clone_size: -
cdr3_nt: TGCGCCAGCAGCGCTGGGTGGGGAGTGACTGAAGCTTTCTTT
cdr3_aa: CASSAGWGVTEAFF

j_call: TRBJ1-6
d_call: -
v_call: TRBV12-5
clone_size: -
cdr3_nt: TGTGCTAGTGGTTTGCCCTTTAATTCACCCCTCCACTTT
cdr3_aa: CASGLPFNSPLHF

j_call: TRBJ1-1
d_call: -
v_call: TRBV7-8
clone_size: once
cdr3_nt: TGTGCCAGCAGCTCGACCGGGACTGTCACTGAAGCTTTCTTT
cdr3_aa: CASSSTGTVTEAFF

j_call: TRBJ2-2
d_call: TRBD2
v_call: TRBV5-6
clone_size: -
cdr3_nt: TGTGCCAGCAGCTCCGGGACTAGCGGGGTGCTCGGGGAGCTGTTTTTT
cdr3_aa: CASSSGTSGVLGELFF

j_call: TRBJ1-4
d_call: -
v_call: TRBV3-1/TRBV3-2
clone_size: few
cdr3_nt: TGTGCCAGCAGCCAAGATGCTTCGGTAAAACTGTTTTTT
cdr3_aa: CASSQDASVKLFF

j_call: TRBJ1-4
d_call: TRBD1
v_call: TRBV3-1/TRBV3-2
clone_size: -
cdr3_nt: TGTGCCAGCAGGCTCGGGACAGTTAATGAAAAACTGTTTTTT
cdr3_aa: CASRLGTVNEKLFF

j_call: TRBJ2-7
d_call: TRBD2
v_call: TRBV18
clone_size: -
cdr3_nt: TGTGCCAGCTCACCGGGGGAGGGCGCGGACTCCTACGAGCAGTACTTC
cdr3_aa: CASSPGEGADSYEQYF

j_call: TRBJ1-4
d_call: -
v_call: TRBV4-1
clone_size: -
cdr3_nt: TGCGCCAGCAGCCAAGACACAGCCTTTGAAAAACTGTTTTTT
cdr3_aa: CASSQDTAFEKLFF

j_call: TRBJ1-3
d_call: TRBD1
v_call: TRBV3-1/TRBV3-2
clone_size: -
cdr3_nt: TGTGCCAGCAGTCCAACAGACAGGGGCCGAAACACCATATATTTT
cdr3_aa: CASSPTDRGRNTIYF

j_call: TRBJ1-5
d_call: TRBD1
v_call: TRBV19
clone_size: once
cdr3_nt: TGTGCCAGCGACAGGGGGAATCAGCCCCAGCATTTT
cdr3_aa: CASDRGNQPQHF

j_call: TRBJ1-3
d_call: TRBD1
v_call: TRBV3-1/TRBV3-2
clone_size: -
cdr3_nt: TGTGCCAGCAGCCAAGTTGTGACAGGGATCAGCACCATATATTTT
cdr3_aa: CASSQVVTGISTIYF

j_call: TRBJ1-1
d_call: TRBD1
v_call: TRBV11-2
clone_size: -
cdr3_nt: TGTGCCAGCAGCTTAGAAAATCCCGGGACAGGGGAAGCCCTCACTGAAGCTTTCTTT
cdr3_aa: CASSLENPGTGEALTEAFF

j_call: TRBJ2-3
d_call: TRBD2
v_call: TRBV3-1/TRBV3-2
clone_size: -
cdr3_nt: TGTGCCAGCAGCCGGCGGACTAGCGGGGGGGCTAGCACAGATACGCAGTATTTT
cdr3_aa: CASSRRTSGGASTDTQYF

j_call: TRBJ2-2
d_call: TRBD1
v_call: TRBV19
clone_size: -
cdr3_nt: TGTGCCACCAACGATGTAGGGACAGGTGACACCGGGGAGCTGTTTTTT
cdr3_aa: CATNDVGTGDTGELFF

j_call: TRBJ1-3
d_call: TRBD1
v_call: TRBV9
clone_size: -
cdr3_nt: TGTGCCAGCAACCTCGGACAGGGCTCTGGAAACACCATATATTTT
cdr3_aa: CASNLGQGSGNTIYF

j_call: TRBJ2-7
d_call: -
v_call: TRBV5-8
clone_size: -
cdr3_nt: TGTGCCAGCAGCTTGGGAGTCCACGAGCAGTACTTC
cdr3_aa: CASSLGVHEQYF

j_call: TRBJ2-2
d_call: TRBD2
v_call: TRBV5-4
clone_size: -
cdr3_nt: TGTGCCAGCAGCTCAATTAGCCGCGGGGGGGCCTCCGGGGAGCTGTTTTTT
cdr3_aa: CASSSISRGGASGELFF

j_call: TRBJ2-2
d_call: -
v_call: TRBV19
clone_size: -
cdr3_nt: TGTGCCAGTAGTGGGGGGGCGTCCACGGCGGACACCGGGGAGCTGTTTTTT
cdr3_aa: CASSGGASTADTGELFF

j_call: TRBJ1-6
d_call: -
v_call: TRBV7-9
clone_size: few
cdr3_nt: TGTGCCAGCAGCTTTCCAGGACAGTCCAATTCACCCCTCCACTTT
cdr3_aa: CASSFPGQSNSPLHF

j_call: TRBJ2-7
d_call: -
v_call: TRBV5-4
clone_size: -
cdr3_nt: TGTGCCAGCGGCCCCTTTGGTCCAAGCTCCTACGAGCAGTACTTC
cdr3_aa: CASGPFGPSSYEQYF

j_call: TRBJ1-4
d_call: -
v_call: TRBV5-6
clone_size: -
cdr3_nt: TGTGCCAGCAGCTTGGGCAGAAGTAATGAAAAACTGTTTTTT
cdr3_aa: CASSLGRSNEKLFF